Below, 13 T cell receptor beta chains from the same sample are listed, as sequenced in a study of blood T cell repertoires in COVID-19. Some clones are missing from TCRdb's copy, which holds only in-frame ones; the method was immunoSEQ multiplex PCR. The table lists approximately 190,000 clones, around four fifths of them singletons. The sequencing input was peripheral blood. These receptor sequences come from a woman in her 40s with acute or convalescent COVID-19.

Here the CDR3 DNA reads TGTGCCAGCAGATCGTCGGCGGGGGGGGTTAGCAATCAGCCCCAGCATTTT. Residues: CASRSSAGGVSNQPQHF. The chain links TRBV2 to TRBJ1-5; D possibly corresponds to TRBD1 (5 bases). The CDR3 is 17 amino acids. V lost 6 bases and J lost 0, with 18 bases in between. The germline V gene has CDR1 SNHLY and CDR2 FYNNEI.

This rearrangement joins TRBV24-1 to TRBJ1-1, with a possible D match to TRBD1 (6 bases). The germline V and J ends were trimmed by 2 bases and 0 bases, with 12 bases remaining between them. Germline V CDR1 and CDR2: KGHDR, SFDVKD. This CDR3 region has 16 residues. The CDR3 loop reads CATSDSTRGVNTEAFF. For the CDR3, the DNA is TGTGCCACCAGTGATTCAACCAGGGGAGTGAACACTGAAGCTTTCTTT.

The table lists this clone with many counts. At one boundary the junction diverges from the germline segment, which might be a read error. V is TRBV5-1 and J is TRBJ2-7; D is possibly TRBD2 (5 bases). The CDR3 totals 15 residues. The germline CDR1 and CDR2 sequences are SGHRS and YFSETQ. The chain's CDR3 is CASRPPRDDRGLWSF. The CDR3 DNA follows: TGCGCCAGCAGGCCCCCACGAGACGATCGGGGTTTGTGGTCCTTC.

The table lists this clone with a few counts. The chain couples TRBV13 to TRBJ1-6, with 7 positions matching TRBD1. Trimming at V came to 3 bases and at J to 0 bases, leaving 5 bases not matched to a gene. Germline V CDR1 and CDR2: PRHDT, FYEKMQ (reference sequence). This CDR3 contains 17 residues. CDR3 residues: CASSFGQAFSYNSPLHF. CDR3 DNA: TGTGCCAGCAGCTTTGGACAGGCCTTCTCCTATAATTCACCCCTCCACTTT.

The rearrangement joins TRBV28 to TRBJ2-6; possibly TRBD2 for D (6 bases). CDR3 length equals 12 residues. The ends were cut back, 5 bases at V and 8 bases at J, with 7 bases in the middle. The germline CDR1 and CDR2 sequences are MDHEN and SYDVKM. The CDR3 here is CASSRGSNVLTF. CDR3 in DNA: TGTGCCAGCAGTCGGGGGTCCAACGTCCTGACTTTC.

The rearrangement uses TRBV6-1 and TRBJ1-4; 9 bases fit TRBD1. There are 19 residues in the CDR3. Germline values: CDR1 MNHNS, CDR2 SASEGT. The trim removed 1 base at V and 6 bases at J, leaving 15 bases unmatched. The CDR3: CASSEVVGTGIRVDEKLFF. CDR3 nucleotide sequence: TGTGCCAGCAGTGAAGTCGTCGGGACAGGGATTCGTGTGGATGAAAAACTGTTTTTT.

The count of this clone is one. The gene calls are TRBV10-2 and TRBJ2-5, with TRBD2 identical over 11 bases. This CDR3 is 17 amino acids long. With V trimmed by 10 bases and J by 5 bases, 18 bases remained unmatched. Germline V gene lookup returns CDR1 WSHSY and CDR2 SAAADI. CDR3 region: CATPPRTSGLFGETQYF. The CDR3 DNA follows: TGCGCCACCCCCCCTAGGACTAGCGGGCTTTTCGGGGAGACCCAGTACTTC.

The chain uses TRBV7-2 and TRBJ1-2, with a weak D call TRBD1 (6 bases). CDR3 length: 14 residues. Trimming stripped 2 bases from V and 7 bases from J, with 14 bases between. CDR1 and CDR2 (germline): SGHTA, FQGNSA. The CDR3 DNA follows: TGTGCCAGCAGCTTATACAGGGTCGGTGGTGGCTACACCTTC. Amino acids: CASSLYRVGGGYTF.

V and J are TRBV5-1 and TRBJ2-2; weak D call: TRBD2 (6 bases). The CDR3 length is 17 residues. CDR1 and CDR2 from the germline V gene are SGHRS and YFSETQ. Trimming took 3 bases from V and 6 from J, leaving 21 bases between them. The CDR3 bases are TGCGCCAGCAGCTCGAATCTAGCGTACCTTCCGGCCGGGGAGCTGTTTTTT. Amino acid sequence: CASSSNLAYLPAGELFF.

The sample holds one count of this clone. The J gene is TRBJ1-2, the V gene TRBV2; a weak D match, TRBD1 (6 bases). V was clipped by 6 bases and J by 6 bases, with 14 bases between them. CDR3 length: 13 residues. Germline lookup yields CDR1 SNHLY and CDR2 FYNNEI. The CDR3: CASSAQGGNGYTF. CDR3 coding DNA: TGTGCCAGCAGCGCACAGGGTGGGAATGGCTACACCTTC.

The chain carries TRBV3-1 (or the pseudogene TRBV3-2) and TRBJ2-7, with D possibly matching TRBD1 (5 bases). The germline V and J ends were trimmed by 0 bases and 12 bases, with 12 bases remaining between them. Looked up from germline, CDR1 is LGHDT and CDR2 is YNNKEL (reference sequence). The CDR3 has 12 residues. The CDR3 loop reads CASSQDRGSRYF. In nucleotides, the CDR3 is TGTGCCAGCAGCCAAGATAGGGGTTCCCGGTACTTC.

The chain has TRBV4-1 and TRBJ2-2, with D unclear. CDR1 is MGHRA and CDR2 is YSYEKL in the germline V gene. This CDR3 region has 13 residues. V dropped 3 bases and J dropped 2 bases, with 4 bases sitting between them. The DNA for the CDR3 is TGCGCCAGCAGCCATACTAACACCGGGGAGCTGTTTTTT. The encoded protein is CASSHTNTGELFF.

The J gene is TRBJ2-7, the V gene TRBV5-4, with D possibly matching TRBD2 (5 bases). CDR1 is SGHNT, CDR2 YYREEE, per germline (reference sequence). V was trimmed by 4 bases and J by 6 bases, leaving 14 bases between them. The CDR3 sequence is 13 residues long. Written as DNA, the CDR3 is TGTGCCAGCAGCCTTACGCCTGCGGGCGAGCAGTACTTC. This sequence encodes CASSLTPAGEQYF.